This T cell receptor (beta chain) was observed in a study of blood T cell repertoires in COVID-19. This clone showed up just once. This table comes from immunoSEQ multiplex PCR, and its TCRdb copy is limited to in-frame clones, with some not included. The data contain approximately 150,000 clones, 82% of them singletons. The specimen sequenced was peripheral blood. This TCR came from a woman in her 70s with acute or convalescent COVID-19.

CDR3 nucleotide sequence: TGTGCCAGCAGCCAGGGACAGGGTGACTACGAGCAGTACTTC. It encodes CASSQGQGDYEQYF. The J gene is TRBJ2-7, the V gene TRBV4-2, with 9 bases that match TRBD1. CDR3 length equals 14 residues. The germline gives CDR1 LGHNA, CDR2 YNFKEQ. V lost 3 bases to trimming and J lost 3 bases; unmatched junction nucleotides: 3.